Reported below is one T cell receptor (beta chain). The target antigen is unknown. Relative to the germline gene, one junction end is altered; a read error may explain this. The entry originates in a study of tumor-infiltrating lymphocytes in primary liver carcinoma. Study as a whole: Tumors measured 4.2 to 10 cm and were stage T1-T3 N0M0. The study, taken as a whole, reports: Overlap in tumor-adjacent and tumor-blood pairs fell below that of tumor region pairs.

Starting from approximately 0.45 ug of total RNA, TCR beta cDNA was produced with a primer in the constant region. For TCR beta, libraries were produced by three nested multiplex PCR rounds using slightly modified ARM-PCR. One entry per CDR3 protein, called by TCRdb with MiXCR from the multiplex PCR reads. The sample lists about 120,000 distinct CDR3 sequences; less than 75% were seen once. Co-extraction of RNA and DNA was performed on roughly 20-34 mg of unsorted bulk tissue. Primary liver carcinoma in the patients was surgically resected. Sequencing was carried out using tumor-adjacent normal liver tissue. This receptor was taken from a woman aged 55 to 70 with primary liver carcinoma and hepatitis B virus infection.

The CDR3 region has the DNA TGTACCAGCAGCCCTCTGACTAGCGGAGAGGTGTACTTC. This gives the protein CTSSPLTSGEVYF. The chain couples TRBV11-3 to TRBJ2-7, with 9 bases matching TRBD2. CDR3 length: 13 amino acids. The germline V gene has CDR1 SGHNT and CDR2 YENEEA.